These T cell receptor beta chains were read from a single sample in a study of shared clonotypes between healthy human individuals. Profiled with immunoSEQ multiplex PCR; TCRdb holds only in-frame clones, not every one. The sample lists just over 2,000,000 clones, less than 95% occurring once. The specimen was naive CD8+ T cells sorted from blood. Source of these receptors: a man aged 18 to 29 in good health. CDR3s include the opening cysteine and the closing phenylalanine or tryptophan. D genes are given only for firm matches. Clone size appears in some rows only: once, few, many, or a class for an expanded clone.

v_call: TRBV4-3; clone_size: -; j_call: TRBJ2-7; d_call: -; cdr3_aa: CASSQGPSSSYEQYF; cdr3_nt: TGCGCCAGCAGCCAAGGGCCGAGCAGCTCCTACGAGCAGTACTTC
v_call: TRBV19; clone_size: -; j_call: TRBJ2-2; d_call: -; cdr3_aa: CASSVASSTGELFF; cdr3_nt: TGTGCCAGTAGTGTGGCTAGCTCGACCGGGGAGCTGTTTTTT
v_call: TRBV5-6; clone_size: -; j_call: TRBJ2-1; d_call: -; cdr3_aa: CASSLEIHNEQFF; cdr3_nt: TGTGCCAGCAGCTTGGAGATACACAATGAGCAGTTCTTC
v_call: TRBV5-1; clone_size: -; j_call: TRBJ2-7; d_call: TRBD1; cdr3_aa: CASSPRQGASYEQYF; cdr3_nt: TGCGCCAGCAGCCCCCGACAGGGGGCCTCCTACGAGCAGTACTTC
v_call: TRBV11-2; clone_size: few; j_call: TRBJ1-5; d_call: -; cdr3_aa: CASSLGFGGAQHF; cdr3_nt: TGTGCCAGCAGCTTAGGGTTTGGTGGGGCCCAGCATTTT
v_call: TRBV19; clone_size: -; j_call: TRBJ2-6; d_call: TRBD1; cdr3_aa: CASSIWAGGQSGANVLTF; cdr3_nt: TGTGCCAGTAGTATATGGGCAGGGGGCCAGTCTGGGGCCAACGTCCTGACTTTC
v_call: TRBV4-1; clone_size: -; j_call: TRBJ2-2; d_call: -; cdr3_aa: CASSQESTSNTGELFF; cdr3_nt: TGCGCCAGCAGCCAAGAGTCCACGTCGAACACCGGGGAGCTGTTTTTT
v_call: TRBV27; clone_size: -; j_call: TRBJ2-3; d_call: -; cdr3_aa: CASSWLARGKDTDTQYF; cdr3_nt: TGTGCCAGCAGTTGGTTAGCGAGGGGGAAAGACACAGATACGCAGTATTTT
v_call: TRBV28; clone_size: -; j_call: TRBJ2-7; d_call: -; cdr3_aa: CASSLVGLGYEQYF; cdr3_nt: TGTGCCAGCAGTTTGGTGGGGTTAGGCTACGAGCAGTACTTC
v_call: TRBV5-4; clone_size: -; j_call: TRBJ2-1; d_call: -; cdr3_aa: CASSLGSDNEQFF; cdr3_nt: TGTGCCAGCAGCTTGGGTTCCGACAATGAGCAGTTCTTC
v_call: TRBV19; clone_size: -; j_call: TRBJ1-1; d_call: TRBD1; cdr3_aa: CASSITQGAVNTEAFF; cdr3_nt: TGTGCCAGTAGTATAACACAGGGGGCCGTGAACACTGAAGCTTTCTTT
v_call: TRBV5-4; clone_size: -; j_call: TRBJ2-7; d_call: -; cdr3_aa: CASSLLSYEQYF; cdr3_nt: TGTGCCAGCAGCTTGCTCTCCTACGAGCAGTACTTC
v_call: TRBV7-3; clone_size: -; j_call: TRBJ2-1; d_call: TRBD2; cdr3_aa: CASSLQTSGQRESEQFF; cdr3_nt: TGTGCCAGCAGCTTACAGACTAGCGGGCAACGGGAGAGTGAGCAGTTCTTC
v_call: TRBV4-1; clone_size: once; j_call: TRBJ2-7; d_call: -; cdr3_aa: CASSQEFQGYEQYF; cdr3_nt: TGCGCCAGCAGCCAAGAGTTCCAGGGCTACGAGCAGTACTTC
v_call: TRBV6-5; clone_size: -; j_call: TRBJ2-7; d_call: TRBD1; cdr3_aa: CASSYHGQGGGYEQYF; cdr3_nt: TGTGCCAGCAGTTACCACGGACAGGGAGGAGGCTACGAGCAGTACTTC
v_call: TRBV19; clone_size: -; j_call: TRBJ1-3; d_call: -; cdr3_aa: CASSIAPTHEIRNTIYF; cdr3_nt: TGTGCCAGTAGTATAGCTCCTACACACGAGATACGAAACACCATATATTTT
v_call: TRBV7-9; clone_size: -; j_call: TRBJ1-6; d_call: -; cdr3_aa: CAIGTDNSPLHF; cdr3_nt: TGTGCCATTGGGACGGACAATTCACCCCTCCACTTT
v_call: TRBV6-6; clone_size: -; j_call: TRBJ1-1; d_call: -; cdr3_aa: CASSYAEGNTEAFF; cdr3_nt: TGTGCCAGCAGTTACGCGGAGGGAAACACTGAAGCTTTCTTT
v_call: TRBV5-1; clone_size: -; j_call: TRBJ1-1; d_call: -; cdr3_aa: CASSLARRSNTEAFF; cdr3_nt: TGCGCCAGCAGCTTGGCAAGGCGGTCGAACACTGAAGCTTTCTTT
v_call: TRBV12-2; clone_size: -; j_call: TRBJ2-7; d_call: -; cdr3_aa: CASRLVWLGKVSYEQYF; cdr3_nt: TGTGCAAGTCGCTTAGTTTGGCTGGGGAAGGTCTCCTACGAGCAGTACTTC
v_call: TRBV18; clone_size: -; j_call: TRBJ2-2; d_call: -; cdr3_aa: CASSPRGNNTGELFF; cdr3_nt: TGTGCCAGCTCACCGAGGGGTAATAACACCGGGGAGCTGTTTTTT
v_call: TRBV27; clone_size: -; j_call: TRBJ2-5; d_call: TRBD1; cdr3_aa: CASSSPDRGPLSQETQYF; cdr3_nt: TGTGCCAGCAGTTCCCCCGACAGGGGGCCCCTAAGTCAAGAGACCCAGTACTTC
v_call: TRBV25-1; clone_size: -; j_call: TRBJ2-7; d_call: -; cdr3_aa: CASSSTGAREQYF; cdr3_nt: TGTGCCAGCAGTTCAACGGGGGCTCGCGAGCAGTACTTC
v_call: TRBV6-5; clone_size: -; j_call: TRBJ1-1; d_call: -; cdr3_aa: CASSSSTANTEAFF; cdr3_nt: TGTGCCAGCAGTTCCTCGACAGCGAACACTGAAGCTTTCTTT
v_call: TRBV14; clone_size: -; j_call: TRBJ2-7; d_call: -; cdr3_aa: CASSPPGSYEQYF; cdr3_nt: TGTGCCAGCAGCCCTCCGGGGTCCTACGAGCAGTACTTC
v_call: TRBV5-5; clone_size: -; j_call: TRBJ2-7; d_call: TRBD1; cdr3_aa: CASSHPGQVTYEQYF; cdr3_nt: TGTGCCAGCAGCCATCCGGGACAGGTTACCTACGAGCAGTACTTC
v_call: TRBV7-9; clone_size: -; j_call: TRBJ1-5; d_call: -; cdr3_aa: CASSPWTSNQPQHF; cdr3_nt: TGTGCCAGCAGCCCCTGGACTAGCAATCAGCCCCAGCATTTT
v_call: TRBV5-1; clone_size: -; j_call: TRBJ1-1; d_call: -; cdr3_aa: CASSLGATGDTEAFF; cdr3_nt: TGCGCCAGCAGCTTGGGGGCCACCGGGGACACTGAAGCTTTCTTT
v_call: TRBV9; clone_size: -; j_call: TRBJ2-7; d_call: -; cdr3_aa: CASSLPGFSEQYF; cdr3_nt: TGTGCCAGCAGCCTCCCGGGGTTCTCCGAGCAGTACTTC
v_call: TRBV19; clone_size: -; j_call: TRBJ1-5; d_call: -; cdr3_aa: CASSIRGFDQPQHF; cdr3_nt: TGTGCCAGTAGTATAAGAGGCTTCGATCAGCCCCAGCATTTT
v_call: TRBV2; clone_size: -; j_call: TRBJ2-1; d_call: TRBD2; cdr3_aa: CASSESQSLGLAFYNEQFF; cdr3_nt: TGTGCCAGCAGTGAATCCCAGTCTCTTGGACTAGCGTTTTACAATGAGCAGTTCTTC
v_call: TRBV7-2; clone_size: -; j_call: TRBJ2-2; d_call: TRBD2; cdr3_aa: CASCVLAGGLGGELFF; cdr3_nt: TGTGCCAGCTGCGTACTAGCGGGAGGGTTAGGCGGGGAGCTGTTTTTT
v_call: TRBV19; clone_size: -; j_call: TRBJ2-4; d_call: TRBD2; cdr3_aa: CASPTTSGRAKNIQYF; cdr3_nt: TGTGCCAGTCCCACGACTAGCGGGAGAGCCAAAAACATTCAGTACTTC
v_call: TRBV2; clone_size: -; j_call: TRBJ1-6; d_call: -; cdr3_aa: CASSDDWSSYNSPLHF; cdr3_nt: TGTGCCAGCAGTGACGACTGGAGCTCCTATAATTCACCCCTCCACTTT
v_call: TRBV6-1; clone_size: -; j_call: TRBJ2-7; d_call: -; cdr3_aa: CASSEANGPYEQYF; cdr3_nt: TGTGCCAGCAGTGAAGCGAACGGACCCTACGAGCAGTACTTC
v_call: TRBV15; clone_size: -; j_call: TRBJ2-7; d_call: -; cdr3_aa: CATSSLDTFEQYF; cdr3_nt: TGTGCCACCAGCAGCCTGGACACCTTCGAGCAGTACTTC
v_call: TRBV6-5; clone_size: once; j_call: TRBJ2-2; d_call: -; cdr3_aa: CASSEQINTGELFF; cdr3_nt: TGTGCCAGCAGCGAGCAAATTAACACCGGGGAGCTGTTTTTT
v_call: TRBV27; clone_size: -; j_call: TRBJ1-5; d_call: -; cdr3_aa: CASSSSPGMGQPQHF; cdr3_nt: TGTGCCAGCAGTTCCTCGCCGGGGATGGGTCAGCCCCAGCATTTT
v_call: TRBV9; clone_size: -; j_call: TRBJ2-7; d_call: -; cdr3_aa: CASSVAEGHYEQYF; cdr3_nt: TGTGCCAGCAGCGTAGCTGAGGGGCACTACGAGCAGTACTTC
v_call: TRBV7-9; clone_size: -; j_call: TRBJ2-7; d_call: TRBD1; cdr3_aa: CASSPGTGFFEQYF; cdr3_nt: TGTGCCAGCAGCCCCGGGACAGGGTTTTTCGAGCAGTACTTC
v_call: TRBV6-8; clone_size: -; j_call: TRBJ2-1; d_call: TRBD2; cdr3_aa: CASRAPGTSGGNMAYNEQFF; cdr3_nt: TGTGCCAGCAGAGCTCCCGGGACTAGCGGGGGAAATATGGCCTACAATGAGCAGTTCTTC
v_call: TRBV4-1; clone_size: -; j_call: TRBJ2-7; d_call: -; cdr3_aa: CASSEAFAYEQYF; cdr3_nt: TGCGCCAGCAGCGAAGCGTTTGCCTACGAGCAGTACTTC
v_call: TRBV7-6; clone_size: -; j_call: TRBJ2-1; d_call: TRBD2; cdr3_aa: CASSPGLAGGLRDNEQFF; cdr3_nt: TGTGCCAGCAGCCCGGGACTAGCGGGGGGGCTTCGTGACAATGAGCAGTTCTTC
v_call: TRBV5-7; clone_size: -; j_call: TRBJ2-4; d_call: -; cdr3_aa: CAFGHSIAKNIQYF; cdr3_nt: TGTGCCTTCGGACACTCGATAGCCAAAAACATTCAGTACTTC
v_call: TRBV6-5; clone_size: once; j_call: TRBJ2-3; d_call: TRBD1; cdr3_aa: CASSLGQGDTDTQYF; cdr3_nt: TGTGCCAGCAGTCTCGGGCAGGGGGACACAGATACGCAGTATTTT
v_call: TRBV19; clone_size: -; j_call: TRBJ1-6; d_call: -; cdr3_aa: CASSIDRDGNSPLHF; cdr3_nt: TGTGCCAGTAGTATAGACCGGGACGGTAATTCACCCCTCCACTTT
v_call: TRBV6-1; clone_size: once; j_call: TRBJ2-5; d_call: TRBD2; cdr3_aa: CASSEWGLAAGVETQYF; cdr3_nt: TGTGCCAGCAGTGAATGGGGACTAGCGGCCGGTGTAGAGACCCAGTACTTC
v_call: TRBV4-1; clone_size: -; j_call: TRBJ2-7; d_call: TRBD1; cdr3_aa: CASSHIQGQSYEQYF; cdr3_nt: TGCGCCAGCAGCCATATCCAGGGACAGTCCTACGAGCAGTACTTC
v_call: TRBV21-1; clone_size: -; j_call: TRBJ1-2; d_call: -; cdr3_aa: CASSKGGEISYGYTF; cdr3_nt: TGTGCCAGCAGCAAAGGTGGAGAAATCAGCTATGGCTACACCTTC
v_call: TRBV11-2; clone_size: -; j_call: TRBJ2-1; d_call: -; cdr3_aa: CASSFGLNEQFF; cdr3_nt: TGTGCCAGCAGCTTCGGGTTAAATGAGCAGTTCTTC
v_call: TRBV5-1; clone_size: -; j_call: TRBJ2-7; d_call: TRBD1; cdr3_aa: CASSPWDGTAIYEQYF; cdr3_nt: TGCGCCAGCAGCCCCTGGGATGGGACAGCCATCTACGAGCAGTACTTC
v_call: TRBV5-8; clone_size: -; j_call: TRBJ1-1; d_call: TRBD1; cdr3_aa: CASSLRQGERVEAFF; cdr3_nt: TGTGCCAGCAGCTTACGACAGGGGGAAAGGGTTGAAGCTTTCTTT
v_call: TRBV7-2; clone_size: -; j_call: TRBJ2-3; d_call: TRBD1; cdr3_aa: CASSLGTGLADTQYF; cdr3_nt: TGTGCCAGCAGCTTAGGGACAGGTCTCGCAGATACGCAGTATTTT
v_call: TRBV7-6; clone_size: -; j_call: TRBJ2-2; d_call: TRBD2; cdr3_aa: CASSLVAEREGPPGELFF; cdr3_nt: TGTGCCAGCAGCTTAGTGGCAGAGCGGGAGGGCCCCCCCGGGGAGCTGTTTTTT
v_call: TRBV7-9; clone_size: few; j_call: TRBJ1-4; d_call: -; cdr3_aa: CASSLDEKLFF; cdr3_nt: TGTGCCAGCAGCTTAGATGAAAAACTGTTTTTT
v_call: TRBV19; clone_size: -; j_call: TRBJ1-4; d_call: -; cdr3_aa: CASSKGDILEKLFF; cdr3_nt: TGTGCCAGTAGTAAAGGGGACATCCTTGAAAAACTGTTTTTT
v_call: TRBV10-1; clone_size: -; j_call: TRBJ2-7; d_call: TRBD1; cdr3_aa: CASSEGNRGSPLYEQYF; cdr3_nt: TGCGCCAGCAGTGAAGGAAACAGGGGATCCCCCCTCTACGAGCAGTACTTC